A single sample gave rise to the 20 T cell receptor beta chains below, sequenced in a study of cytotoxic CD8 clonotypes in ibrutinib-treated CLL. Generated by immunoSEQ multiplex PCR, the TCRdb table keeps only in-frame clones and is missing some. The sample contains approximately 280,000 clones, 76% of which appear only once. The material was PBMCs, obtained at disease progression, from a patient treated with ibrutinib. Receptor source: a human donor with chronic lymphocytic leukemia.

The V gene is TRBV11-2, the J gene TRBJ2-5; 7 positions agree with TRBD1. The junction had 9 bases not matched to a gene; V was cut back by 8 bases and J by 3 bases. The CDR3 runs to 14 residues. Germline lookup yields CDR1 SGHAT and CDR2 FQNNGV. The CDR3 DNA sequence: TGTGCCAGCTCTTGGGGGACAGCAGAAGAGACCCAGTACTTC. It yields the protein CASSWGTAEETQYF.

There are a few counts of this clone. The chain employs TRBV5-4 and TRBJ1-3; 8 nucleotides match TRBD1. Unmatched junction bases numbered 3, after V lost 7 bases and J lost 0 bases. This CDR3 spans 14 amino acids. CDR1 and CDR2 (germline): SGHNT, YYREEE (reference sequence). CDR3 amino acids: CASGQGVSGNTIYF. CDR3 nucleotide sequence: TGTGCCAGCGGACAGGGAGTCTCTGGAAACACCATATATTTT.

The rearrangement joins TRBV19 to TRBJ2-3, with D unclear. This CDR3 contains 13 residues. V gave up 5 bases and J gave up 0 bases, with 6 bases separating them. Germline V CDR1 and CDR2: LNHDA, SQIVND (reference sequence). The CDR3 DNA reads TGTGCCAGTAGTCTTTCTAGCACAGATACGCAGTATTTT. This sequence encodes CASSLSSTDTQYF.

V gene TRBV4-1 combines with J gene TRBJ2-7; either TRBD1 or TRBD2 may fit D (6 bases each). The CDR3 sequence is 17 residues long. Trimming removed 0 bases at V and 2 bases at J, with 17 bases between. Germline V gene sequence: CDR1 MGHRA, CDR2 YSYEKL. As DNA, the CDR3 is TGCGCCAGCAGCCAAGATGGGGGGACAAGTACTCCCTACGAGCAGTACTTC. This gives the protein CASSQDGGTSTPYEQYF.

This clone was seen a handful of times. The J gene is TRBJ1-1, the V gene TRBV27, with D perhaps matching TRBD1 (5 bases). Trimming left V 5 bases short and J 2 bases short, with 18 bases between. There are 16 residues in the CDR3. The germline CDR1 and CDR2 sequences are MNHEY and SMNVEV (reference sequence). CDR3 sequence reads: CASSTLDLTGNTEAFF. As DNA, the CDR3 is TGTGCCAGCAGTACCCTGGATTTAACAGGAAACACTGAAGCTTTCTTT.

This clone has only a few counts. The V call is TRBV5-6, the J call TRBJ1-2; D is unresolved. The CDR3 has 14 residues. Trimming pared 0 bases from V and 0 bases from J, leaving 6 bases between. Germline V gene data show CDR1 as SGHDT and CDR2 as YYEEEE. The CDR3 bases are TGTGCCAGCAGCTTGGGAATAGCTAACTATGGCTACACCTTC. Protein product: CASSLGIANYGYTF.

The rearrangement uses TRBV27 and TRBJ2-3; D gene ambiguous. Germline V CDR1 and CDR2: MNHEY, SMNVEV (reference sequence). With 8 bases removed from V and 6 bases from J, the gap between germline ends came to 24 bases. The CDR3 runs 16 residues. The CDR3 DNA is TGTGCCAGCGGCCTCCCGGGCAGTCTTAATCGGGATACGCAGTATTTT. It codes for CASGLPGSLNRDTQYF.

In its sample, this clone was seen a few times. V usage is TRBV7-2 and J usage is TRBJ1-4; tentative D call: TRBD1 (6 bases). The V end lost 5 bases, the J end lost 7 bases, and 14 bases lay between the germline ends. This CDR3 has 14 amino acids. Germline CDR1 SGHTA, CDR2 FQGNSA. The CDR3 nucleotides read TGTGCCAGCAGCCCGGGGGCTTACGTTGAAAAACTGTTTTTT. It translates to CASSPGAYVEKLFF.

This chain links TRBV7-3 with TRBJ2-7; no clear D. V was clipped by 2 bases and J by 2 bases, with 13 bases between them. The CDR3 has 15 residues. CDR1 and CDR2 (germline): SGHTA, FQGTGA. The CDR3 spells CASSLRGGATYEQYF. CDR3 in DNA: TGTGCCAGCAGCTTACGTGGCGGTGCTACCTACGAGCAGTACTTC.

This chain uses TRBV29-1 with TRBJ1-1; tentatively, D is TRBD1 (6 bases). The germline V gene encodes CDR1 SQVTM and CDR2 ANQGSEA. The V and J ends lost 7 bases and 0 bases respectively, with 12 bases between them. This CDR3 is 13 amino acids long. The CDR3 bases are TGCAGCGGAGGGAGGGGGATGAACACTGAAGCTTTCTTT. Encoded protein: CSGGRGMNTEAFF.

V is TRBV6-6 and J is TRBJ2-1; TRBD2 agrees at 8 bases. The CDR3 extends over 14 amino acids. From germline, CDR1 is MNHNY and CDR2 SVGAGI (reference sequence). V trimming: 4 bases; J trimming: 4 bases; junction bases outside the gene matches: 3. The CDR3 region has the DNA TGTGCCAGCAGTTTTAGCGGGAAATACAATGAGCAGTTCTTC. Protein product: CASSFSGKYNEQFF.

CDR3: CASSSWETQYF. In nucleotides, the CDR3 is TGTGCCAGCAGTAGTTGGGAGACCCAGTACTTC. The V gene is TRBV7-8, the J gene TRBJ2-5; D remains unclear. The CDR3 runs 11 residues. V was clipped by 6 bases and J by 5 bases, with 7 bases between them. Germline V gives CDR1 SGHVS, CDR2 FQNEAQ.

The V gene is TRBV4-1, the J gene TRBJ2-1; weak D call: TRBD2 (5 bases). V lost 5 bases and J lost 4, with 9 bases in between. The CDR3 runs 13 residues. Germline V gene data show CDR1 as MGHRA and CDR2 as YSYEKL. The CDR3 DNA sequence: TGCGCCAGCAGCAGCCGGGGTTACAATGAGCAGTTCTTC. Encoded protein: CASSSRGYNEQFF.

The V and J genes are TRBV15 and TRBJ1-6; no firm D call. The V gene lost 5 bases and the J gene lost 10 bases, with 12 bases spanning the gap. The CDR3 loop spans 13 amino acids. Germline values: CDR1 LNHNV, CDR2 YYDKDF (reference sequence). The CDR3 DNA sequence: TGTGCCACCAGCGCGGGGTCGGGATCACCCCTCCACTTT. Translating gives CATSAGSGSPLHF.

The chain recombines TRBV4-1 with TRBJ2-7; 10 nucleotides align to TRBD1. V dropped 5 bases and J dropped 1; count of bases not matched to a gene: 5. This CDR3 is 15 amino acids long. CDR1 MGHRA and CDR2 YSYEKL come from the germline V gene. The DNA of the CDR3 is TGCGCCAGCAGCGTCCGGGACAGGGGATCCTACGAGCAGTACTTC. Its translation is CASSVRDRGSYEQYF.

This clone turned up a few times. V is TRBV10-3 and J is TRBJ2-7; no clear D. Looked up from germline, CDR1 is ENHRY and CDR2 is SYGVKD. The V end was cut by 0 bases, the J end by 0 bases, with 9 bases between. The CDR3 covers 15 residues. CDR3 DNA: TGTGCCATCAGTGAGTCGGGGTCCAGCTCCTACGAGCAGTACTTC. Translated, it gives CAISESGSSSYEQYF.

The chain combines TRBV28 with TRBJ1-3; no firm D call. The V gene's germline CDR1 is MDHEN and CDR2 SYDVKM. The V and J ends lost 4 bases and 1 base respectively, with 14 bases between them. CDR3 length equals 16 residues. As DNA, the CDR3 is TGTGCCAGCAGTTCGTACACCGGGGAGTCTGGAAACACCATATATTTT. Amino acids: CASSSYTGESGNTIYF.

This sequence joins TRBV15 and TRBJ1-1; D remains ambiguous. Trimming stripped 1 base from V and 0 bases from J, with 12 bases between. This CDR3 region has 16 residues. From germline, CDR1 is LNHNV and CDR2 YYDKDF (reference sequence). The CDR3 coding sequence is TGTGCCACCAGCAGAGGGCTCGGGGTAATGAACACTGAAGCTTTCTTT. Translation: CATSRGLGVMNTEAFF.

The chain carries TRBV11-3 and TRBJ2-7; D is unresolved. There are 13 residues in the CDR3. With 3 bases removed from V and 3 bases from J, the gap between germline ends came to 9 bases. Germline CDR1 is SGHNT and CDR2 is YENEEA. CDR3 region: CASSFGINYEQYF. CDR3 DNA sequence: TGTGCCAGCAGCTTTGGGATTAACTACGAGCAGTACTTC.

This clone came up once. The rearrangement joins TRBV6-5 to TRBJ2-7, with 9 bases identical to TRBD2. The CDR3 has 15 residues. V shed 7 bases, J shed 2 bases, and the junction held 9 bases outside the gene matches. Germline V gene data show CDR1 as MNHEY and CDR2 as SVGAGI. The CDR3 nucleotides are TGTGCCAGCACCGCCAAGCGGGGGGACCCCTACGAGCAGTACTTC. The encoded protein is CASTAKRGDPYEQYF.